This TCR beta chain was recovered during a study of cytomegalovirus exposure and HLA in healthy donors. This clone was observed a handful of times. Its antigen is undetermined. PCR involved 60 Vbeta and 13 Jbeta primers. Only in-frame clones appear in the TCRdb table, and some are missing; sequencing was by immunoSEQ multiplex PCR. The data contain 150,000 to 200,000 clones, roughly 80% of them seen just once; the ten biggest clones take up roughly 6.3%. Study findings and constraints: It was around 160 TCR beta chains that were listed as cytomegalovirus-associated. An analysis was carried out at a later point. It showed that HLA-associated TCR beta chains were more clonally expanded than equally common non-associated chains. At a 0.05 false discovery rate, a later analysis found about 17,000 TCR beta sequences to be associated with HLA alleles. Rare sequences made up most TCRs, while some public TCRs were found in many donors.

V was clipped by 2 bases and J by 7 bases, with 14 bases between them. This CDR3 has 15 residues. Germline assignment: CDR1 MDHEN and CDR2 SYDVKM. The sequenced sample consisted of PBMCs. The V and J genes are TRBV28 and TRBJ1-4, with TRBD1 as a possible D gene (5 bases). This receptor was taken from a male donor in good health and CMV-seropositive. CDR3 sequence (DNA): TGTGCCAGCAGTTTAGGTGGCAGGGATGTTGAAAAACTGTTTTTT. Protein sequence: CASSLGGRDVEKLFF.